This record looks at one TCR beta chain sequence and its context. Its target is unknown. The source of the sample is a study of long-term antiretroviral therapy in people with HIV. Whole-study results and caveats: Compared with controls, HIV repertoires showed narrower CDR3 length ranges.

It was version v3.0 of the immunoSEQ assay that was run at survey level. TCRdb's table, derived via immunoSEQ multiplex PCR, lists solely in-frame clones and lacks some. Of under 45,000 clones detected, 94% appear once; the ten largest clones hold roughly 2.1%. The CDR3 consists of 15 residues. The germline V and J ends were trimmed by 1 base and 1 base, with 10 bases remaining between them. CDR1 and CDR2 from the germline V gene are SGHNT and YENEEA. The V gene is TRBV11-3, the J gene TRBJ1-1; maybe TRBD1 (5 bases). This specimen consisted of unsorted PBMCs, obtained 9 to 9.5 years after starting antiretroviral therapy. The sequence was obtained from a man in his thirties or forties with HIV. This chain's CDR3 is CASSLGGARNTEAFF. The CDR3, as DNA: TGTGCCAGCAGCTTAGGTGGGGCCCGGAACACTGAAGCTTTCTTT. Combining the CDR3 with reference TRBV11-3 and TRBJ1-1 gives the whole variable domain EAGVVQSPRYKIIEKKQPVAFWCNPISGHNTLYWYLQNLGQGPELLIRYENEEAVDDSQLPKDRFSAERLKGVDSTLKIQPAELGDSAVYLCASSLGGARNTEAFFGQGTRLTVV.